The following is a T cell receptor (beta chain) sequence with its context. Its antigen is not identified. Per the germline V gene, CDR1 is MNHEY and CDR2 is SMNVEV (reference sequence). Trimming cost V 4 bases and J 4 bases, with 8 bases left between them. The CDR3 covers 13 residues. This sample is part of a study of T cell responses to AZD1222 COVID-19 vaccine. Using immunoSEQ multiplex PCR, the repertoire was profiled, and TCRdb retains in-frame clones only, with some absent. There are over 85,000 clones in the sample; about 90% occur only once, and 15% lies in the top ten. Study-level points and caveats: The peak T cell response came first, and repertoires were sampled only after it. Across the whole spike, CD4 TCRs peaked at regions 160-218 and 743-854. Clonal diversity may have been underestimated, and the donors were mostly white British, with more females than males. Per reports, nearly half of all spike-specific TCRs target regions that are unmutated in variants.

The specimen was peripheral blood, collected 28 days after the second AZD1222 dose. The chain couples TRBV27 to TRBJ2-1; TRBD2 might be the D (6 bases). The sequence derives from an adult who received the AZD1222 COVID-19 vaccine. CDR3 nucleotide sequence: TGTGCCAGCAGTTACGGGACTTACAATGAGCAGTTCTTC. This sequence encodes CASSYGTYNEQFF.